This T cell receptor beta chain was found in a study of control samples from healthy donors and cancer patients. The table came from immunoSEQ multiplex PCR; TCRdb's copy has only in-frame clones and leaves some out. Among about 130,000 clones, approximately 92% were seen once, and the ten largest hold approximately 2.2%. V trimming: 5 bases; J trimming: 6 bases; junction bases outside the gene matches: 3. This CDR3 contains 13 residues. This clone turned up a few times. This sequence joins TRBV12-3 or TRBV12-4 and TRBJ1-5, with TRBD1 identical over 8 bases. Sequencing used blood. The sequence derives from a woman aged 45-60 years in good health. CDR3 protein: CASSTGGVQPQHF. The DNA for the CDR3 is TGTGCCAGCAGTACAGGGGGAGTTCAGCCCCAGCATTTT.